The 22 T cell receptor beta chains given below trace back to one sample, sequenced in a study of T-cell memory formation after mild COVID-19. MiXCR, applied by TCRdb to the 5' RACE reads, yields one record per CDR3 protein. The table shows some 150,000 distinct CDR3 sequences, with 14% occurring only once. Input material: PBMCs or a T cell subset sorted from them (not recorded which). These receptors were taken from an adult woman who had mild COVID-19 (a few samples of this study predate the infection). Cell type and time point are not known.

This clonotype has ten or more counts. This sequence joins TRBV29-1 and TRBJ1-1, with unresolved D. The CDR3 is 13 amino acids. V was pared by 4 bases and J by 3 bases, with 12 bases between. Germline CDR1 SQVTM, CDR2 ANQGSEA. CDR3: CSVGEGRYTEAFF. CDR3 bases: TGCAGCGTTGGAGAGGGTCGGTACACTGAAGCTTTCTTT.

The chain couples TRBV27 to TRBJ2-7, with D perhaps matching TRBD1 (6 bases). Germline loops: CDR1 MNHEY, CDR2 SMNVEV (reference sequence). This CDR3 has 16 amino acids. Trimming pared 6 bases from V and 1 base from J, leaving 19 bases between. The CDR3 nucleotides are TGTGCCAGCAGCCCTAGACAGGAAGTAAAGTCCTACGAGCAGTACTTC. Its protein is CASSPRQEVKSYEQYF.

The rearrangement joins TRBV20-1 to TRBJ2-7; TRBD2 is a possible D gene (6 bases). Germline V gene sequence: CDR1 DFQATT, CDR2 SNEGSKA (reference sequence). This CDR3 has 15 amino acids. V was pared by 0 bases and J by 3 bases, with 15 bases between. The CDR3 sequence: CSARDAAAGYYEQYF. The CDR3, as DNA: TGCAGTGCTAGAGACGCCGCGGCGGGATACTACGAGCAGTACTTC.

The rearrangement links TRBV5-1 to TRBJ2-7; 10 nucleotides align to TRBD2. Per the germline V gene, CDR1 is SGHRS and CDR2 is YFSETQ. V lost 4 bases and J lost 2; bases outside the gene matches: 6. CDR3 length: 15 amino acids. CDR3 sequence: CASSVWTSGTYEQYF. The CDR3 nucleotides read TGCGCCAGCAGCGTCTGGACTAGCGGCACCTACGAGCAGTACTTC.

This clonotype showed up just a few times. The genes are TRBV5-1 and TRBJ2-3; the match to TRBD1 covers 7 bases. CDR3 size: 14 residues. V lost 4 bases to trimming and J lost 1 base; unmatched junction nucleotides: 3. Germline V lookup: CDR1 SGHRS, CDR2 YFSETQ. The CDR3 DNA is TGCGCCAGCAGCGTAGGACAGGGCACAGATACGCAGTATTTT. Translation gives CASSVGQGTDTQYF.

This clonotype was seen a handful of times. V is TRBV7-9 and J is TRBJ2-2; TRBD2 might be the D (5 bases). The CDR3 is made up of 11 amino acids. Germline loops: CDR1 SEHNR, CDR2 FQNEAQ (reference sequence). Trimming pared 9 bases from V and 8 bases from J, leaving 10 bases between. The CDR3 reads CASPSLGELFF. The CDR3 DNA follows: TGTGCCAGTCCTAGCCTTGGGGAGCTGTTTTTT.

The chain couples TRBV9 to TRBJ1-1; no definite D call. The CDR3 is 13 residues long. Germline assignment: CDR1 SGDLS and CDR2 YYNGEE. V lost 0 bases and J 5 bases, leaving 8 bases between the germline ends. The chain's CDR3 is CASSVGAETEAFF. CDR3 in DNA: TGTGCCAGCAGCGTAGGGGCGGAGACTGAAGCTTTCTTT.

This clonotype was seen only a few times. V usage is TRBV11-1 and J usage is TRBJ2-7; 8 nucleotides match TRBD2. V shed 1 base and J 6 bases; nucleotides not matched to a gene: 11. The V gene's germline CDR1 is SGHAT and CDR2 FQDESV (reference sequence). CDR3 size: 16 residues. The CDR3 is CASSLELAETYPEQYF. The CDR3 region has the DNA TGTGCCAGCAGCTTAGAACTAGCGGAGACGTACCCCGAGCAGTACTTC.

V usage is TRBV3-1 and J usage is TRBJ1-4; D call uncertain. Between the trimmed V and J ends, which lost 1 base and 0 bases, there was a span of 6 bases. The germline CDR1 and CDR2 sequences are LGHDT and YNNKEL (reference sequence). The CDR3 is 15 residues long. CDR3 sequence: CASSQGVATNEKLFF. For the CDR3, the DNA is TGTGCCAGCAGCCAAGGAGTAGCAACTAATGAAAAACTGTTTTTT.

The J gene is TRBJ1-1, the V gene TRBV7-9; D gene uncertain. CDR1 is SEHNR, CDR2 FQNEAQ, per germline (reference sequence). The CDR3 extends over 16 amino acids. Trimming removed 7 bases at V and 4 bases at J, with 22 bases between. The CDR3 DNA follows: TGTGCCAGCATCAGCCGGGAAATGGGGTGGGGCACTGAAGCTTTCTTT. Translated, it gives CASISREMGWGTEAFF.

This chain connects TRBV7-2 to TRBJ1-2; TRBD1 aligns across 10 bases. The length of the CDR3 is 17 residues. Germline CDR1 reads SGHTA; CDR2 reads FQGNSA. With 4 bases clipped from V and 4 bases from J, the junction kept 12 bases outside the gene matches. The DNA for the CDR3 is TGTGCCAGCAGCTCATCTGCTTCCGGGACAGGGGTCTATGGCTACACCTTC. The encoded protein is CASSSSASGTGVYGYTF.

This clonotype occurred a few times. The chain joins TRBV7-9 to TRBJ2-1, with 15 bases aligning to TRBD2. The CDR3 is 19 amino acids. Germline CDR1 reads SEHNR; CDR2 reads FQNEAQ (reference sequence). V was pared by 3 bases and J by 1 base, with 7 bases of the junction left unmatched. The CDR3 loop reads CASSFPPGLAGGSYNEQFF. As DNA, the CDR3 is TGTGCCAGCAGCTTCCCCCCGGGACTAGCGGGAGGATCCTACAATGAGCAGTTCTTC. The full variable domain, with the rest looked up from reference TRBV7-9 and TRBJ2-1, is DTGVSQNPRHKITKRGQNVTFRCDPISEHNRLYWYRQTLGQGPEFLTYFQNEAQLEKSRLLSDRFSAERPKGSFSTLEIQRTEQGDSAMYLCASSFPPGLAGGSYNEQFFGPGTRLTVL.

This chain connects TRBV27 to TRBJ2-6; D is unclear. Germline CDR1 is MNHEY and CDR2 is SMNVEV (reference sequence). Trimming removed 5 bases from V and 0 bases from J, with 8 bases in between. The CDR3 sequence is 15 residues long. This CDR3 reads CASSQQNSGANVLTF. In DNA, the CDR3 is TGTGCCAGCAGTCAACAGAACTCTGGGGCCAACGTCCTGACTTTC.

This clonotype was picked up many times. This chain links TRBV4-3 with TRBJ2-7; possible D gene TRBD1, 6 bases. The germline V and J ends were trimmed by 4 bases and 4 bases, with 17 bases remaining between them. From germline, CDR1 is LGHNA and CDR2 YSLEER. There are 15 residues in the CDR3. CDR3 protein: CASSRYRAPVYEQYF. Written as DNA, the CDR3 is TGCGCCAGCAGCCGATACAGGGCCCCTGTTTACGAGCAGTACTTC.

Only a few counts were recorded for this clonotype. The chain recombines TRBV5-1 with TRBJ2-7; TRBD1 matches 9 bases. CDR3 length: 15 residues. With V trimmed by 0 bases and J by 3 bases, 4 bases remained unmatched. Germline V lookup: CDR1 SGHRS, CDR2 YFSETQ. CDR3 region: CASSLVGQGLYEQYF. The CDR3 region has the DNA TGCGCCAGCAGCTTGGTGGGACAGGGACTCTACGAGCAGTACTTC.

The V and J genes are TRBV29-1 and TRBJ2-3, with D unclear. V was clipped by 0 bases and J by 10 bases, with 8 bases between them. The CDR3 has 11 residues. CDR1 SQVTM and CDR2 ANQGSEA come from the germline V gene. The CDR3 nucleotides read TGCAGCGTTGAAGATCTGGGTTCGCAGTATTTT. Amino acids: CSVEDLGSQYF.

The rearrangement uses TRBV12-3 or TRBV12-4 and TRBJ2-1; no definite D call. V was pared by 5 bases and J by 2 bases, with 10 bases between. This CDR3 has 14 amino acids. Here the CDR3 DNA reads TGTGCCAGCAGTCCTGGGTCCCCCTACAATGAGCAGTTCTTC. Translating gives CASSPGSPYNEQFF.

This rearrangement joins TRBV20-1 to TRBJ1-3; D is ambiguous. This CDR3 comprises 13 residues. Germline CDR1 reads DFQATT; CDR2 reads SNEGSKA (reference sequence). Trimming stripped 3 bases from V and 0 bases from J, with 6 bases between. For the CDR3, the DNA is TGCAGTGCTAGTTCCGACTCTGGAAACACCATATATTTT. This codes for CSASSDSGNTIYF.

V usage is TRBV19 and J usage is TRBJ1-2; D possibly corresponds to TRBD1 (6 bases). CDR1 is LNHDA, CDR2 SQIVND, per germline (reference sequence). CDR3 length: 15 amino acids. V was cut by 5 bases and J by 0 bases, with 13 bases left in between. CDR3 in DNA: TGTGCCAGTAGTGTCGGGACACCTACTAACTATGGCTACACCTTC. This gives the protein CASSVGTPTNYGYTF.

There are many counts of this clonotype. J is TRBJ2-5 and V is TRBV12-3 or TRBV12-4; TRBD2 matches at 10 bases. V lost 3 bases and J lost 8; bases outside the gene matches: 6. The CDR3 has 14 amino acids. CDR3 in amino acids: CASSFLAGASTQYF. The CDR3 DNA reads as TGTGCCAGCAGTTTCCTAGCGGGGGCATCCACCCAGTACTTC.

There are a few counts of this clonotype. The rearrangement links TRBV2 to TRBJ2-7, with TRBD2 identical over 9 bases. The CDR3 is made up of 15 amino acids. V lost 1 base and J lost 3; bases outside the gene matches: 4. CDR1 SNHLY and CDR2 FYNNEI come from the germline V gene. The DNA for the CDR3 is TGTGCCAGCAGTGAAGGAGCGGGAGGACTCTACGAGCAGTACTTC. Its translation is CASSEGAGGLYEQYF. The variable domain in full, completed from reference TRBV2 and TRBJ2-7, reads EPEVTQTPSHQVTQMGQEVILRCVPISNHLYFYWYRQILGQKVEFLVSFYNNEISEKSEIFDDQFSVERPDGSNFTLKIRSTKLEDSAMYFCASSEGAGGLYEQYFGPGTRLTVT.

This sequence joins TRBV11-2 and TRBJ2-6; D remains unclear. Per germline, CDR1 SGHAT and CDR2 FQNNGV. CDR3 length: 17 amino acids. With 0 bases removed from V and 0 bases from J, the gap between germline ends came to 9 bases. CDR3 loop: CASSLDQFNSGANVLTF. CDR3 coding DNA: TGTGCCAGCAGCTTAGATCAGTTTAACTCTGGGGCCAACGTCCTGACTTTC.